This T cell receptor beta chain was captured by sequencing in a study of cytomegalovirus exposure and HLA in healthy donors. V lost 0 bases to trimming and J lost 0 bases, with 12 bases between them. In germline, CDR1 is LGHNA, CDR2 YNFKEQ. The CDR3 length is 17 residues. As for this clone: What it binds is not known.

Notes on the study in general: The tendency of first-cohort TCR clusters to co-occur in the 90 to 150 validation repertoires emerged from a later analysis.

These donors were members of the approximately 120-subject validation cohort, a group separate from the approximately 680-subject first cohort. The table came from immunoSEQ multiplex PCR; TCRdb's copy has only in-frame clones and leaves some out. The repertoire holds approximately 160,000 clones, with 85% as singletons. The source material was PBMCs. This TCR derives from a man aged 25-45 years in good health and CMV-seropositive. The J gene is TRBJ1-3, the V gene TRBV4-2; D call uncertain. CDR3 sequence: CASSQDPGGLSGNTIYF. The CDR3 region has the DNA TGTGCCAGCAGCCAAGATCCTGGCGGACTCTCTGGAAACACCATATATTTT.